The source of this TCR beta chain is a study of cytomegalovirus exposure and HLA in healthy donors. General study results and limits: Associated with cytomegalovirus, according to the listing, were some 150 TCR beta chains.

About this clone: The antigen is unknown.

TCRdb keeps only in-frame clones here, not all; method: immunoSEQ multiplex PCR. The table shows fewer than 150,000 clones, with about nine tenths occurring only once. Separation from the roughly 700-subject first cohort characterized the roughly 130-subject validation cohort, to which the donors belonged. The sample comprised PBMCs. This receptor was obtained from a man aged 30 to 45 in good health and CMV-seronegative.

The CDR3 DNA reads TGTGCCAGCAGAAAACAGGGGTCCTACGAGCAGTACTTC. Amino acids: CASRKQGSYEQYF. This chain links TRBV7-9 with TRBJ2-7, with 7 positions matching TRBD1. This CDR3 has 13 amino acids. The junction had 3 bases not matched to a gene; V was cut back by 6 bases and J by 1 base. Germline CDR1 reads SEHNR; CDR2 reads FQNEAQ (reference sequence). The full variable domain, with the rest looked up from reference TRBV7-9 and TRBJ2-7, is DTGVSQNPRHKITKRGQNVTFRCDPISEHNRLYWYRQTLGQGPEFLTYFQNEAQLEKSRLLSDRFSAERPKGSFSTLEIQRTEQGDSAMYLCASRKQGSYEQYFGPGTRLTVT.